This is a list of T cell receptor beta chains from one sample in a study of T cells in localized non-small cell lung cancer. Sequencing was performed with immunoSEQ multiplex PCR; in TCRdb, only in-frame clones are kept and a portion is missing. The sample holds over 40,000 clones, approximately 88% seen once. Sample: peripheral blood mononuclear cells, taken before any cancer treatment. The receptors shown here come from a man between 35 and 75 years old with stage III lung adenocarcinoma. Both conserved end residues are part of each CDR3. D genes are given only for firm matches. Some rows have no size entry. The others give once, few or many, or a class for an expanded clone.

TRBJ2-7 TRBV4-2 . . CASSQVRDSLYEQYF TGTGCCAGCAGCCAAGTCCGAGATAGCCTGTACGAGCAGTACTTC
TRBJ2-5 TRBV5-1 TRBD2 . CASSLTSGEGETQYF TGCGCCAGCAGCTTGACTAGCGGGGAAGGAGAGACCCAGTACTTC
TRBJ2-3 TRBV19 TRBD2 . CASSIGGGGYTDTQYF TGTGCCAGTAGTATAGGTGGCGGGGGGTACACAGATACGCAGTATTTT
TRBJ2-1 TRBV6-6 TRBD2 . CASSYNSGSLDEQFF TGTGCCAGCAGTTACAACAGCGGGAGTCTTGATGAGCAGTTCTTC
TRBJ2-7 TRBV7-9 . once CASSFKWGPTTTTEQYF TGTGCCAGCAGCTTTAAATGGGGGCCTACCACTACGACGGAGCAGTACTTC
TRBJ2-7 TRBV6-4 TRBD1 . CASSEQGGPYEQYF TGTGCCAGCAGTGAACAGGGGGGTCCCTACGAGCAGTACTTC
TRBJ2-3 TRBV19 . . CASSIDQSTHTQYF TGTGCCAGTAGTATAGACCAGAGCACACATACGCAGTATTTT
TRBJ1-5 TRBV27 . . CASSLARGRNQPQHF TGTGCCAGCAGTTTAGCCAGGGGACGCAATCAGCCCCAGCATTTT
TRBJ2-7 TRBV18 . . CASSPPTTGPGGEQYF TGTGCCAGCTCACCACCCACGACAGGGCCCGGGGGCGAGCAGTACTTC
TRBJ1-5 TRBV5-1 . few CASSLEDPSNQPQHF TGCGCCAGCAGCTTGGAGGACCCTAGCAATCAGCCCCAGCATTTT
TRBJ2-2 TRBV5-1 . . CASSLWEARTGELFF TGCGCCAGCAGCTTATGGGAAGCGAGGACCGGGGAGCTGTTTTTT
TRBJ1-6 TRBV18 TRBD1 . CASSRHKPGQGSSYNSPLHF TGTGCCAGCTCACGCCATAAACCGGGACAGGGAAGCTCCTATAATTCACCCCTCCACTTT
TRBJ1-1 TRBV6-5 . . CASRRGMNTEAFF TGTGCCAGCAGGAGGGGGATGAACACTGAAGCTTTCTTT
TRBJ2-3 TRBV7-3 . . CASSLGGRPDTQYF TGTGCCAGCAGCTTAGGGGGGAGGCCAGATACGCAGTATTTT
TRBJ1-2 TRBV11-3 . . CASSLGGTNYGYTF TGTGCCAGCAGCTTAGGGGGCACAAACTATGGCTACACCTTC
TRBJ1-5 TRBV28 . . CASMPAELEYQPQHF TGTGCCAGCATGCCAGCCGAACTCGAATATCAGCCCCAGCATTTT
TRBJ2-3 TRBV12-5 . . CASALADTQYF TGTGCTAGTGCCCTAGCAGATACGCAGTATTTT
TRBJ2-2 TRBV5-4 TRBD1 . CASSPGQGSIPGELFF TGTGCCAGCAGCCCAGGACAGGGCTCGATCCCCGGGGAGCTGTTTTTT
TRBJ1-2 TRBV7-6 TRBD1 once CASSPLGTEDYGYTF TGTGCCAGCAGCCCCTTGGGGACAGAAGACTATGGCTACACCTTT
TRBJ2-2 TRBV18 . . CASSPPGAYTGELFF TGTGCCAGCTCACCACCGGGGGCTTATACCGGGGAGCTGTTTTTT